One and the same sample provided the 5 T cell receptor beta chains below, sequenced in a study of CD4+ T cells in melanoma. Repertoires were generated with immunoSEQ multiplex PCR, while TCRdb's copy carries only in-frame clones and drops some. The data show a few thousand clones, about 73% seen once. The specimen sequenced was cells from a culture (not recorded whether cultured in vitro). Source of these receptors: a human donor with melanoma.

The chain recombines TRBV5-1 with TRBJ2-7; D gene unclear. The germline CDR1 and CDR2 sequences are SGHRS and YFSETQ. The ends were cut back, 4 bases at V and 5 bases at J, with 13 bases in the middle. This CDR3 has 13 residues. As DNA, the CDR3 is TGCGCCAGCAGCGGACCCATTAGCAACGAGCAGTACTTC. Translated, it gives CASSGPISNEQYF. The whole variable domain, remainder taken from reference TRBV5-1 and TRBJ2-7, is KAGVTQTPRYLIKTRGQQVTLSCSPISGHRSVSWYQQTPGQGLQFLFEYFSETQRNKGNFPGRFSGRQFSNSRSEMNVSTLELGDSALYLCASSGPISNEQYFGPGTRLTVT.

The V gene is TRBV28, the J gene TRBJ1-3, with 7 nucleotides matching TRBD1. The CDR3 runs to 16 residues. V gave up 6 bases and J gave up 5 bases; unmatched junction bases: 13. Germline assignment: CDR1 MDHEN and CDR2 SYDVKM. CDR3 coding DNA: TGTGCCAGCAGCTCCGGGACAGTCTTTTTTCGAAACACCATATATTTT. Translating gives CASSSGTVFFRNTIYF.

With respect to this clone: A junction end diverges from the germline sequence, so it may reflect a read error. V is TRBV28 and J is TRBJ1-6; D is ambiguous. The CDR3 spans 15 residues. Germline V gene data show CDR1 as MDHEN and CDR2 as SYDVKM. CDR3: CASSSDGRYYSPLHF. Here the CDR3 DNA reads TGTGCCAGCAGTTCTGATGGACGCTATTATTCACCCCTCCACTTT.

The rearrangement links TRBV30 to TRBJ2-6, with 7 bases aligning to TRBD1. Germline V gene sequence: CDR1 GTSNPN, CDR2 SVGIG (reference sequence). V trimming: 4 bases; J trimming: 4 bases; junction bases outside the gene matches: 7. The CDR3 covers 15 residues. The CDR3: CAWIHRGSGANVLTF. For the CDR3, the DNA is TGTGCCTGGATTCACAGGGGATCCGGGGCCAACGTCCTGACTTTC. Drawing the rest from reference TRBV30 and TRBJ2-6, the complete variable domain is SQTIHQWPATLVQPVGSPLSLECTVEGTSNPNLYWYRQAAGRGLQLLFYSVGIGQISSEVPQNLSASRPQDRQFILSSKKLLLSDSGFYLCAWIHRGSGANVLTFGAGSRLTVL.

V and J are TRBV29-1 and TRBJ2-7; 7 positions match TRBD1. CDR1 is SQVTM, CDR2 ANQGSEA, per germline. The CDR3 is 15 amino acids. The V segment lost 1 base and the J segment 3 bases; nucleotides outside the gene matches: 9. The DNA for the CDR3 is TGCAGCGTTGAAGTAGACAGGGCGCCTTACTACGAGCAGTACTTC. Translating it yields CSVEVDRAPYYEQYF.